This TCR beta chain comes out of a study of CD8+ T cells in alopecia areata. Across the study: The protocol delivered tofacitinib for 6 to 18 months, then withdrew it for 6 months.

Sequencing templates came from extracted RNA that was reverse transcribed into cDNA. Sequencing was performed with immunoSEQ multiplex PCR; in TCRdb, only in-frame clones are kept and a portion is missing. The sample holds approximately 200,000 clones, 50% to 60% seen once. The treatment is: oral pan-JAK inhibitor, 5-10 mg twice daily. The germline CDR1 and CDR2 sequences are KGHSH and LQKENI. This CDR3 has 13 residues. Trimming left V 2 bases short and J 5 bases short, with 6 bases between. The sequences come from CD4+ T cells sorted from blood, collected at week 4, from a patient treated with tofacitinib. This sequence was found in a human donor with alopecia areata. The chain carries TRBV18 and TRBJ2-2; no definite D call. The CDR3 region has the DNA TGTGCCAGCTCACCAGAAGGGACCGGGGAGCTGTTTTTT. Encoded protein: CASSPEGTGELFF.